These 30 T cell receptor beta chains came from one sample sequenced in a study of control samples from healthy donors and cancer patients. TCRdb's table, derived via immunoSEQ multiplex PCR, lists solely in-frame clones and lacks some. The table includes roughly 50,000 clones, roughly 92% detected once. The sample comprised PBMCs. These TCRs come from a young man with colorectal cancer.

CDR3 in amino acids: CASSFGRNTEAFF. CDR3 coding DNA: TGTGCCAGTAGTTTTGGGAGGAACACTGAAGCTTTCTTT. V and J are TRBV19 and TRBJ1-1, with no clear D. Germline V CDR1 and CDR2: LNHDA, SQIVND (reference sequence). Trimming took off 5 bases at V and 1 base at J, with 8 bases between the two ends. The CDR3 runs to 13 residues.

The chain is built from TRBV19 and TRBJ1-6, with D uncertain. Trimming cost V 6 bases and J 6 bases, with 12 bases left between them. The CDR3 sequence is 14 residues long. The germline gives CDR1 LNHDA, CDR2 SQIVND (reference sequence). The CDR3 DNA follows: TGTGCCAGTAGCTCCGGAGGCGGTAATTCACCCCTCCACTTT. Translated, it gives CASSSGGGNSPLHF. The variable domain in full, with the rest retrieved from reference TRBV19 and TRBJ1-6, is DGGITQSPKYLFRKEGQNVTLSCEQNLNHDAMYWYRQDPGQGLRLIYYSQIVNDFQKGDIAEGYSVSREKKESFPLTVTSAQKNPTAFYLCASSSGGGNSPLHFGNGTRLTVT.

Only one count was recorded for this clone. The chain links TRBV6-5 to TRBJ2-3; 9 bases match TRBD1. Germline assignment: CDR1 MNHEY and CDR2 SVGAGI. The V gene end was trimmed by 2 bases and the J gene end by 4 bases; junction bases not matched to a gene: 4. The CDR3 covers 15 residues. The CDR3 sequence: CASSYRDRASDTQYF. The CDR3 nucleotides read TGTGCCAGCAGTTACCGGGACAGGGCTTCAGATACGCAGTATTTT.

This rearrangement joins TRBV3-1 (or the pseudogene TRBV3-2) to TRBJ2-7; D is perhaps TRBD1 or TRBD2 (5 bases each). From germline, CDR1 is LGHDT and CDR2 YNNKEL (reference sequence). Trimming pared 5 bases from V and 4 bases from J, leaving 27 bases between. The CDR3 is 18 residues long. Here the CDR3 DNA reads TGTGCCAGCAGCGCTGGGGCGGGTCTTGATTTGAGCCTATACGAGCAGTACTTC. It specifies CASSAGAGLDLSLYEQYF.

This sequence joins TRBV6-2 or TRBV6-3 and TRBJ2-5, with D possibly being TRBD1 or TRBD2 (5 bases each). Per the germline V gene, CDR1 is MNHEY and CDR2 is SVGEGT. Trimming took off 2 bases at V and 1 base at J, with 11 bases between the two ends. This CDR3 spans 15 amino acids. The CDR3 sequence: CASSYAGTFQETQYF. DNA of the CDR3: TGTGCCAGCAGTTACGCTGGGACCTTCCAAGAGACCCAGTACTTC.

The CDR3 DNA reads as TGTGCCAGCAGTTTATATGGGACACCGTACCTTTCTAGCACAGATACGCAGTATTTT. Translated: CASSLYGTPYLSSTDTQYF. The genes are TRBV27 and TRBJ2-3; D might be TRBD1 (6 bases). The germline gives CDR1 MNHEY, CDR2 SMNVEV (reference sequence). Trimming took off 1 base at V and 0 bases at J, with 20 bases between the two ends. The CDR3 is 19 residues long.

The genes are TRBV6-2 or TRBV6-3 and TRBJ2-2; TRBD1 matches at 8 bases. V lost 5 bases, J lost 2 bases, and 4 bases stayed unmatched. This CDR3 comprises 15 residues. Germline CDR1 is MNHEY and CDR2 is SVGEGT. The CDR3 nucleotides read TGTGCCAGCAGTAGGGACAGGCAAAACACCGGGGAGCTGTTTTTT. It translates to CASSRDRQNTGELFF.

This clone was seen a single time. The genes are TRBV18 and TRBJ2-1; D is tentatively TRBD1 or TRBD2 (6 bases each). Germline V gives CDR1 KGHSH, CDR2 LQKENI. The CDR3 is made up of 15 amino acids. Trimming pared 5 bases from V and 9 bases from J, leaving 20 bases between. The CDR3 bases are TGTGCCAGCTCAGCGGACAGCCACCCGGAGGGTGAGCAGTTCTTC. Protein product: CASSADSHPEGEQFF.

CDR3: CATSDRQYRELFF. The CDR3 region has the DNA TGTGCCACCAGTGATCGACAGTACAGGGAGCTGTTTTTT. V and J are TRBV24-1 and TRBJ2-2; weak D call: TRBD1 (5 bases). V lost 3 bases and J 9 bases, leaving 10 bases between the germline ends. The CDR3 totals 13 residues. Per the germline V gene, CDR1 is KGHDR and CDR2 is SFDVKD.

The genes are TRBV10-3 and TRBJ2-6, with D possibly TRBD2 on 7 matching bases. This CDR3 region has 17 residues. Trimming took 2 bases from V and 0 from J, leaving 11 bases between them. CDR1 is ENHRY, CDR2 SYGVKD, per germline. The CDR3 DNA follows: TGTGCCATCAGTGAGGGGGGGGCCCGCTCTGGGGCCAACGTCCTGACTTTC. It specifies CAISEGGARSGANVLTF.

This clone appeared once. The chain employs TRBV3-1 (or the pseudogene TRBV3-2) and TRBJ1-2, with D maybe TRBD1 (5 bases). Trimming removed 6 bases at V and 11 bases at J, with 19 bases between. CDR3 length equals 13 residues. Germline-derived CDR1 and CDR2 are LGHDT and YNNKEL (reference sequence). The DNA of the CDR3 is TGTGCCAGCAGTTCCGAAGGGGTGCTACATTACACCTTC. This translates into CASSSEGVLHYTF.

The chain couples TRBV3-1 (or the pseudogene TRBV3-2) to TRBJ2-4, with 13 bases lining up with TRBD2. This CDR3 spans 20 amino acids. V was clipped by 1 base and J by 0 bases; unmatched bases: 9. The germline CDR1 and CDR2 sequences are LGHDT and YNNKEL (reference sequence). CDR3 protein: CASSQAQLAGGALAKNIQYF. CDR3 DNA sequence: TGTGCCAGCAGCCAAGCCCAACTAGCGGGGGGGGCGCTAGCCAAAAACATTCAGTACTTC.

The V and J genes are TRBV24-1 and TRBJ2-6; D is undetermined. CDR1 is KGHDR and CDR2 is SFDVKD in the germline V gene. The CDR3 loop spans 15 amino acids. The V end was cut by 5 bases, the J end by 1 base, with 8 bases between. CDR3 DNA: TGTGCCACCAGTGGTGCGGTTTCTGGGGCCAACGTCCTGACTTTC. Amino acid sequence: CATSGAVSGANVLTF.

V and J are TRBV9 and TRBJ2-1; D possibly corresponds to TRBD2 (5 bases). Germline V gene lookup returns CDR1 SGDLS and CDR2 YYNGEE. CDR3 length: 15 amino acids. Trimming shortened V by 0 bases and J by 2 bases, and 9 bases separated the two germline ends. The DNA for the CDR3 is TGTGCCAGCAGCGTAGAGGACTTCCCCTACAATGAGCAGTTCTTC. As protein: CASSVEDFPYNEQFF.

This chain uses TRBV30 with TRBJ1-2; D unclear. The CDR3 length is 11 residues. V dropped 1 base and J dropped 7 bases, with 7 bases sitting between them. CDR1 and CDR2 from the germline V gene are GTSNPN and SVGIG (reference sequence). CDR3 sequence (DNA): TGTGCCTGGAGTGCTGGGGTTGGCTACACCTTC. It specifies CAWSAGVGYTF.

This chain connects TRBV30 to TRBJ2-2; the D gene is possibly TRBD2 (5 bases). The CDR3 is 15 residues long. Trimming shortened V by 1 base and J by 0 bases, and 9 bases separated the two germline ends. Germline V gives CDR1 GTSNPN, CDR2 SVGIG (reference sequence). CDR3 DNA sequence: TGTGCCTGGAGTGGGAGGATCTCGAACACCGGGGAGCTGTTTTTT. It encodes CAWSGRISNTGELFF.

This clone has just one count. The J gene is TRBJ1-1, the V gene TRBV3-1 (or the pseudogene TRBV3-2); 11 bases are a match to TRBD1. Per germline, CDR1 LGHDT and CDR2 YNNKEL (reference sequence). The CDR3 runs 21 residues. Germline trimming cut 7 bases from V and 5 bases from J; bases unmatched to any gene: 27. The CDR3 loop is CASNKGHNLRHRDRGDTEAFF. The CDR3 DNA reads as TGTGCCAGCAACAAAGGACATAACCTAAGGCACCGGGACAGGGGGGATACTGAAGCTTTCTTT.

J is TRBJ1-3 and V is TRBV11-2, with 7 bases identical to TRBD1. Per germline, CDR1 SGHAT and CDR2 FQNNGV. The J segment lost 0 bases and the V segment lost 4 bases, leaving 3 bases of the junction unmatched. The CDR3 runs 15 residues. This CDR3 is CASSSRQGSGNTIYF. The CDR3 DNA sequence: TGTGCCAGCAGCTCGAGACAGGGCTCTGGAAACACCATATATTTT.

The V and J genes are TRBV18 and TRBJ1-1; 7 bases fit TRBD1. CDR1 KGHSH and CDR2 LQKENI come from the germline V gene. The CDR3 has 16 amino acids. V lost 1 base to trimming and J lost 2 bases; unmatched junction nucleotides: 7. The CDR3 sequence: CASSPQRTGANTEAFF. The DNA of the CDR3 is TGTGCCAGCTCACCACAACGAACAGGGGCCAACACTGAAGCTTTCTTT.

The V call is TRBV28, the J call TRBJ1-4; D not resolved. Germline-derived CDR1 and CDR2 are MDHEN and SYDVKM. This CDR3 region has 14 residues. V gave up 2 bases and J gave up 0 bases, with 4 bases separating them. The CDR3 sequence is CASSLVATNEKLFF. The CDR3 DNA reads as TGTGCCAGCAGTTTAGTTGCAACTAATGAAAAACTGTTTTTT.

This clone was observed a single time. The CDR3 region has the DNA TGTGCCACCAGTGACGCGGGACAGTCGGATGGCTACACCTTC. This sequence encodes CATSDAGQSDGYTF. This chain connects TRBV24-1 to TRBJ1-2; 7 bases are a match to TRBD1. Trimming at V came to 4 bases and at J to 6 bases, leaving 7 bases not matched to a gene. CDR1 is KGHDR and CDR2 is SFDVKD in the germline V gene. The CDR3 spans 14 residues.

The chain uses TRBV30 and TRBJ2-7; D is unclear. CDR3 length: 14 residues. V lost 4 bases and J lost 1, with 14 bases in between. Per the germline V gene, CDR1 is GTSNPN and CDR2 is SVGIG (reference sequence). The CDR3 spells CAWTVPSLSYEQYF. CDR3 bases: TGTGCCTGGACAGTCCCCAGCTTATCCTACGAGCAGTACTTC.

V is TRBV7-2 and J is TRBJ2-5, with 8 bases aligning to TRBD2. V gave up 3 bases and J gave up 4 bases; unmatched junction bases: 7. Per germline, CDR1 SGHTA and CDR2 FQGNSA. The CDR3 sequence is 15 residues long. The CDR3 here is CASSFPGGAAETQYF. The CDR3, as DNA: TGTGCCAGCAGCTTCCCGGGGGGGGCGGCAGAGACCCAGTACTTC.

This chain links TRBV3-1 (or the pseudogene TRBV3-2) with TRBJ2-2, with 9 bases that match TRBD2. V lost 3 bases and J lost 5; bases outside the gene matches: 4. This CDR3 is 15 amino acids long. CDR1 and CDR2 (germline): LGHDT, YNNKEL (reference sequence). The CDR3 DNA follows: TGTGCCAGCAGCCAGCTAGCGGGAACGACCGGGGAGCTGTTTTTT. Amino acid sequence: CASSQLAGTTGELFF.

This clone was detected once. The chain links TRBV11-2 to TRBJ1-4, with a possible D match to TRBD1 (6 bases). V was clipped by 5 bases and J by 7 bases, with 17 bases between them. CDR1 is SGHAT and CDR2 is FQNNGV in the germline V gene. CDR3 length equals 15 residues. CDR3 sequence reads: CASSPGTGFGEKLFF. CDR3 coding DNA: TGTGCCAGCAGCCCCGGAACAGGGTTTGGTGAAAAACTGTTTTTT.

The chain recombines TRBV2 with TRBJ1-4; D unresolved. V was clipped by 5 bases and J by 3 bases, with 13 bases between them. The length of the CDR3 is 15 residues. From germline, CDR1 is SNHLY and CDR2 FYNNEI. CDR3 sequence: CASSLLAAPNEKLFF. The CDR3 bases are TGTGCCAGCAGTCTCCTCGCAGCTCCTAATGAAAAACTGTTTTTT.

This CDR3 is CASSMDREGGNTIYF. CDR3 sequence (DNA): TGTGCCAGTAGTATGGACAGGGAAGGTGGAAACACCATATATTTT. This chain uses TRBV19 with TRBJ1-3, with 8 nucleotides matching TRBD1. The CDR3 runs 15 residues. Looked up from germline, CDR1 is LNHDA and CDR2 is SQIVND (reference sequence). V was pared by 3 bases and J by 3 bases, with 4 bases of the junction left unmatched.

The gene calls are TRBV12-3 or TRBV12-4 and TRBJ1-1; D not resolved. This CDR3 has 10 residues. V was shortened by 5 bases and J by 12 bases, with 10 bases between the two germline ends. CDR3 coding DNA: TGTGCCAGCAGTATAAGGGTAACTTTCTTT. Amino acids: CASSIRVTFF.

The gene calls are TRBV3-1 (or the pseudogene TRBV3-2) and TRBJ1-1, with 8 bases fitting TRBD1. V lost 1 base to trimming and J lost 3 bases; unmatched junction nucleotides: 4. This CDR3 comprises 15 residues. CDR1 is LGHDT, CDR2 YNNKEL, per germline (reference sequence). DNA for the CDR3: TGTGCCAGCAGCCAAGCCGGGACAGGATACACTGAAGCTTTCTTT. Residues: CASSQAGTGYTEAFF.

For this clone: Sequence at one end of the junction differs from germline and may be a read error. The chain is built from TRBV19 and TRBJ2-1, with D possibly called TRBD1 or TRBD2 (5 bases each). CDR3 size: 16 residues. Germline V CDR1 and CDR2: LNHDA, SQIVND (reference sequence). The CDR3 region has the DNA TGTGCCAGTAGTAATGGACATTCCCGGGGCGACAATCAGCAGTTCTTC. This sequence encodes CASSNGHSRGDNQQFF.